The sample holds a few counts of the clone carrying this TCR beta chain. This CDR3 is built from 13 residues. V lost 4 bases and J lost 5; bases outside the gene matches: 4. CDR1 is SGHKS, CDR2 YYEKEE, per germline (reference sequence). It was through 5'RACE template switching that TCR cDNA was made, with a universal primer site and UMIs added. Each CDR3 protein is one row after TCRdb ran MiXCR on the 5' RACE reads. The table lists under 600,000 distinct CDR3 sequences, approximately 13% of them singletons. This entry is derived from a study of T cells after yellow fever vaccination. The chain links TRBV5-5 to TRBJ2-5; 8 bases line up with TRBD1. Sequenced here: PBMCs, sampled on the day of the yellow fever booster vaccination. This TCR came from a man aged 25-45 years who received the YFV17D yellow fever vaccine. The CDR3 region is CASSQGARETQYF. DNA for the CDR3: TGTGCCAGCAGCCAGGGGGCGCGGGAGACCCAGTACTTC.